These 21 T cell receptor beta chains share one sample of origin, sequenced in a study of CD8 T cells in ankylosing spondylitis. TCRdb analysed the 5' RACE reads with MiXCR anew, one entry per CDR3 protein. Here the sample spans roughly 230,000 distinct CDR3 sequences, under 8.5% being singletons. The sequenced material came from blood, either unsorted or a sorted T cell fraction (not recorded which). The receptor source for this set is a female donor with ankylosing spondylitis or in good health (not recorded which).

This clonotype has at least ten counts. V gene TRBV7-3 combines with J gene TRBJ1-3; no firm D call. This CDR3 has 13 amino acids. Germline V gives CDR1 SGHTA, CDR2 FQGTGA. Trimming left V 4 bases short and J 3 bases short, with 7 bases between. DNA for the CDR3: TGTGCCAGCAGCTCAACAGTTGGAAACACCATATATTTT. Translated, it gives CASSSTVGNTIYF.

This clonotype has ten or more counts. This CDR3 is CASSQEGPGRTEAFF. CDR3 DNA sequence: TGCGCCAGCAGCCAAGAGGGTCCAGGGCGGACTGAAGCTTTCTTT. This chain connects TRBV4-3 to TRBJ1-1; weak D call: TRBD1 (5 bases). The CDR3 extends over 15 amino acids. Looked up from germline, CDR1 is LGHNA and CDR2 is YSLEER. V gave up 0 bases and J gave up 5 bases, with 13 bases separating them.

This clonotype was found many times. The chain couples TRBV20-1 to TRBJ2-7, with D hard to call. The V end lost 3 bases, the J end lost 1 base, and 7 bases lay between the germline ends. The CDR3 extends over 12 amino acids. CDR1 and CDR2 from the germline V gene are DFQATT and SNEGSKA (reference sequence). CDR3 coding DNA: TGCAGTGCTAGTTTTGTGTCCTACGAGCAGTACTTC. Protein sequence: CSASFVSYEQYF.

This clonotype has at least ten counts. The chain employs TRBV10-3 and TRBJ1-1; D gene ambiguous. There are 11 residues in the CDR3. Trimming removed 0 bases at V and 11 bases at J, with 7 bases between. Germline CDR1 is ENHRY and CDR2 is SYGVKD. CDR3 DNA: TGTGCCATCAGTGAGTCGAACAAGGCTTTCTTT. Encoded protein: CAISESNKAFF.

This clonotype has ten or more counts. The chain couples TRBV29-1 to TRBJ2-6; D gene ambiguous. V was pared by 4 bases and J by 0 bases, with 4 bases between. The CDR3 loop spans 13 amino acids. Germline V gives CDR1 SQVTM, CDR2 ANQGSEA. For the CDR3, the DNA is TGCAGCGTTGCCCCCTCTGGGGCCAACGTCCTGACTTTC. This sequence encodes CSVAPSGANVLTF. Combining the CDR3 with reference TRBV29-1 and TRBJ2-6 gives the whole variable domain SAVISQKPSRDICQRGTSLTIQCQVDSQVTMMFWYRQQPGQSLTLIATANQGSEATYESGFVIDKFPISRPNLTFSTLTVSNMSPEDSSIYLCSVAPSGANVLTFGAGSRLTVL.

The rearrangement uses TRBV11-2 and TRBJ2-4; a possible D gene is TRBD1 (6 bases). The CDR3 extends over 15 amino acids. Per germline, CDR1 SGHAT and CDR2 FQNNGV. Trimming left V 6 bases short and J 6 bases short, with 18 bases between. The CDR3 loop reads CASSWGPPKGNIQYF. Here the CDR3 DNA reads TGTGCCAGCAGTTGGGGGCCGCCCAAAGGAAACATTCAGTACTTC.

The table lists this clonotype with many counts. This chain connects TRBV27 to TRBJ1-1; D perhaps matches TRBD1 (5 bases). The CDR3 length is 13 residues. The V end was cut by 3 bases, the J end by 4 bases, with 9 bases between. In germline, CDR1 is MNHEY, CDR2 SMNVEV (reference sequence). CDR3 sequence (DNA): TGTGCCAGCAGTTTTAGTGGGGCCACTGAAGCTTTCTTT. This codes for CASSFSGATEAFF.

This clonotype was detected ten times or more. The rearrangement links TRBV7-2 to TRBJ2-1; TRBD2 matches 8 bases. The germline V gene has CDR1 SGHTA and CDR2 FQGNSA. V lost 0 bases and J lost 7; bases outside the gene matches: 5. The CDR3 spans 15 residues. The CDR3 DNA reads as TGTGCCAGCAGCTTAGCCAGCGGGAGTCTAAATGAGCAGTTCTTC. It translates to CASSLASGSLNEQFF. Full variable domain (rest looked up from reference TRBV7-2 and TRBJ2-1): GAGVSQSPSNKVTEKGKDVELRCDPISGHTALYWYRQSLGQGLEFLIYFQGNSAPDKSGLPSDRFSAERTGGSVSTLTIQRTQQEDSAVYLCASSLASGSLNEQFFGPGTRLTVL.

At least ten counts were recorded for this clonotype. The CDR3 sequence is CASSLARSPLHF. The CDR3 coding sequence is TGTGCCAGCAGTTTAGCTCGATCACCCCTCCACTTT. V usage is TRBV12-3 or TRBV12-4 and J usage is TRBJ1-6; D remains ambiguous. The CDR3 covers 12 residues. With 0 bases removed from V and 10 bases from J, the gap between germline ends came to 4 bases.

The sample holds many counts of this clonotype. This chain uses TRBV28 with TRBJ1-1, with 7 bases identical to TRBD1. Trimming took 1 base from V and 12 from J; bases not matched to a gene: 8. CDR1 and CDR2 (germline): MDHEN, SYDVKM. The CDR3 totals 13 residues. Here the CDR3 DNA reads TGTGCCAGCAGTTTATCCAGCGACAGGGAGACTTTCTTT. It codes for CASSLSSDRETFF.

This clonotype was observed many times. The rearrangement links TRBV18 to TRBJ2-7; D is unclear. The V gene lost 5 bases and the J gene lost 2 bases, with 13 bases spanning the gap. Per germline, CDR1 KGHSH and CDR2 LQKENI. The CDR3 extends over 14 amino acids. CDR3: CASSIKDGAYEQYF. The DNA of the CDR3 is TGTGCCAGCTCAATCAAGGACGGAGCCTACGAGCAGTACTTC.

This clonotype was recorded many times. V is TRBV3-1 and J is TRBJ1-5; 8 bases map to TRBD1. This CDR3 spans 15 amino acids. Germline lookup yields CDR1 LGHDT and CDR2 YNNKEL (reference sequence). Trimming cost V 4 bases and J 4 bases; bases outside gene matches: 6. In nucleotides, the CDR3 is TGTGCCAGCAGCCCCGGGACAGGAAAAAATCAGCCCCAGCATTTT. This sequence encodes CASSPGTGKNQPQHF.

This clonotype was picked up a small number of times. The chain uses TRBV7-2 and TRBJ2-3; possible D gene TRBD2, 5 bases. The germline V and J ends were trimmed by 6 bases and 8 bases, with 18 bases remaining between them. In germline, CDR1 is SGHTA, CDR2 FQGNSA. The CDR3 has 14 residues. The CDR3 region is CASSPTPEGGTQYF. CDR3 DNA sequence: TGTGCCAGCAGTCCTACTCCCGAGGGTGGTACGCAGTATTTT.

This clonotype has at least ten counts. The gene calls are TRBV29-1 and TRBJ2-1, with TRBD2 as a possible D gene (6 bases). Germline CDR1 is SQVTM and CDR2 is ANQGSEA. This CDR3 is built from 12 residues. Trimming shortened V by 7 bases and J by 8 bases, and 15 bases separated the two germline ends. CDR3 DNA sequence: TGCAGCGGCAAGGAGGGGTCGCATGAGCAGTTCTTC. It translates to CSGKEGSHEQFF.

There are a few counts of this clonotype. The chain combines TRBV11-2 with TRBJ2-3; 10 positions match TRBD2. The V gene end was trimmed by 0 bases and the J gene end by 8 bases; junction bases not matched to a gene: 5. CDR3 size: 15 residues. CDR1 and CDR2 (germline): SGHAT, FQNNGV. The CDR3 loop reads CASSLDGVAGGTQYF. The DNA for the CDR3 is TGTGCCAGCAGCTTAGATGGGGTAGCGGGAGGTACGCAGTATTTT.

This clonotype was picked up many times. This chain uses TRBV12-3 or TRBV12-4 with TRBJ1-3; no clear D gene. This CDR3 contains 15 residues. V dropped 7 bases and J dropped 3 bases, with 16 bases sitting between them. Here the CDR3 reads CASTLGLVVGNTIYF. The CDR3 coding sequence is TGTGCCAGCACCCTGGGGTTAGTAGTTGGAAACACCATATATTTT.

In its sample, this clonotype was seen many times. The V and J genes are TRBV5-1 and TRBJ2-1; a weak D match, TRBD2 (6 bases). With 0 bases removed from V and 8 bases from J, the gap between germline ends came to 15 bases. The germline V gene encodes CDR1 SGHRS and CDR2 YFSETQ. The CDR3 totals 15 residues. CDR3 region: CASSLGGTYGHEQFF. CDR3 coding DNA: TGCGCCAGCAGCTTGGGCGGGACCTACGGCCATGAGCAGTTCTTC.

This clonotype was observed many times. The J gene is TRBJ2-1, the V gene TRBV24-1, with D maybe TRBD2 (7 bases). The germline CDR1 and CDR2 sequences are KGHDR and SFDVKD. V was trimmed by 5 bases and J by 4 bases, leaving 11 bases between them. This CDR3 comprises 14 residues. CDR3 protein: CATSGRGPYNEQFF. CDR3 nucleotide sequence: TGTGCCACCAGTGGGCGGGGGCCTTACAATGAGCAGTTCTTC.

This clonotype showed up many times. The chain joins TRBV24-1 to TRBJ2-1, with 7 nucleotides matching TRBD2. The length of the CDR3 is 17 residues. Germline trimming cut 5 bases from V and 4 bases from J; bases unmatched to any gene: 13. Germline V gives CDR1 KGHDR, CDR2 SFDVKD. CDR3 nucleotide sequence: TGTGCCACCAGTGTCTCCCTCGGGGCTAGCGGTTACAATGAGCAGTTCTTC. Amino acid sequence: CATSVSLGASGYNEQFF.

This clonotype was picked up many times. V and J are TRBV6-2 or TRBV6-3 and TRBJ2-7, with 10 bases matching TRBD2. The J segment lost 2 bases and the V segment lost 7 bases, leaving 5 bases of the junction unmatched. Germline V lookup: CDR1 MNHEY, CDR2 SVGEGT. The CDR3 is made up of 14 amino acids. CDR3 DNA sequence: TGTGCCAGCACCAGCGGGAGGGTTACCTACGAGCAGTACTTC. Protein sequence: CASTSGRVTYEQYF.

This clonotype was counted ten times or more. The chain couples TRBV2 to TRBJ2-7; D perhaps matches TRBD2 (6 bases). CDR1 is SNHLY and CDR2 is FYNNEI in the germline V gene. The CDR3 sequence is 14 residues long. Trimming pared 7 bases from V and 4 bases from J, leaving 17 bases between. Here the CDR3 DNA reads TGTGCCAGCAACGGAGGGGACTCCATATACGAGCAGTACTTC. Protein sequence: CASNGGDSIYEQYF.